A single sample is the source of the 18 T cell receptor beta chains below, sequenced in a study of vaccination and CD4 T cells after COVID-19. Antigen specificity for these receptors is unknown. Cultured CD4+ T cell DNA was sequenced using the Oncomine TCR Beta short-read assay. Using its own MiXCR run on the PCR reads, TCRdb lists one record per CDR3 protein. The data hold roughly 18,000 distinct CDR3 sequences, with approximately 44% observed a single time. Time point defined: late sampling 161 to 241 days after vaccination in a few convalescent patients. Treatment reported: approximately 9-day PBMC culture with coronavirus spike peptide pools or control peptides (ViraFEST assay). The input for sequencing was CD4+ T cells from blood, cultured in vitro, taken about 7 months after SARS-CoV-2 vaccination. All receptors come from a human donor who had recovered from COVID-19.

The chain joins TRBV7-2 to TRBJ2-1; 12 positions agree with TRBD2. V lost 5 bases and J lost 8; bases outside the gene matches: 7. The CDR3 has 15 amino acids. The germline gives CDR1 SGHTA, CDR2 FQGNSA. CDR3 sequence: CASSPTSGRNYEQFF. The CDR3 DNA sequence: TGTGCCAGCAGCCCAACTAGCGGGAGGAACTATGAGCAGTTCTTC.

V and J are TRBV6-1 and TRBJ2-3; D remains ambiguous. The CDR3 runs 14 residues. Looked up from germline, CDR1 is MNHNS and CDR2 is SASEGT. Trimming removed 2 bases from V and 5 bases from J, with 11 bases in between. CDR3 protein: CASSESRAQDTQYF. The CDR3 DNA reads TGTGCCAGCAGTGAATCAAGAGCGCAAGATACGCAGTATTTT.

The chain joins TRBV4-2 to TRBJ1-5, with D possibly TRBD1 on 6 matching bases. The length of the CDR3 is 16 residues. Germline CDR1 reads LGHNA; CDR2 reads YNFKEQ. V dropped 0 bases and J dropped 3 bases, with 12 bases sitting between them. The CDR3 coding sequence is TGTGCCAGCAGCCAAGAACAGGGAAACTTCAATCAGCCCCAGCATTTT. Its protein product is CASSQEQGNFNQPQHF.

This sequence joins TRBV29-1 and TRBJ1-6; D gene uncertain. The germline gives CDR1 SQVTM, CDR2 ANQGSEA. V lost 4 bases, J lost 7 bases, and 11 bases lay in between. This CDR3 is 13 amino acids long. The CDR3 sequence: CSVGQDQNSPLHF. The CDR3 DNA is TGCAGCGTTGGTCAGGACCAAAATTCACCCCTCCACTTT.

On this clonotype: The junction departs from the called germline gene at one end, perhaps through a read error. CDR3 bases: TGTGCCGGCAGCCTCGGACAGGGGCCCTATGGCTACACCTTC. Its translation is CAGSLGQGPYGYTF. The chain links TRBV5-5 to TRBJ1-2; 9 nucleotides match TRBD1. The CDR3 has 14 residues. Germline CDR1 is SGHKS and CDR2 is YYEKEE (reference sequence).

V gene TRBV20-1 combines with J gene TRBJ2-5; 11 bases are a match to TRBD1. Germline V gene lookup returns CDR1 DFQATT and CDR2 SNEGSKA (reference sequence). After removal of 0 bases from V and 5 bases from J, the junction contained 8 bases not matched to a gene. This CDR3 contains 16 residues. The CDR3 here is CSARDYRTGGFETQYF. The CDR3 region has the DNA TGCAGTGCTAGAGATTACAGGACAGGGGGCTTTGAGACCCAGTACTTC.

Comment on this clonotype: One end of the junction does not line up with germline, which may come from a read error. The chain joins TRBV7-7 to TRBJ2-3; perhaps TRBD2 as D (6 bases). The length of the CDR3 is 14 residues. Germline V CDR1 and CDR2: SSHAT, FNYEAQ (reference sequence). CDR3 region: CASSPRLDTDTQYF. As DNA, the CDR3 is TGTGCTAGCAGCCCGCGACTAGACACAGATACGCAGTATTTT.

This clonotype was seen a handful of times. The chain joins TRBV27 to TRBJ2-7; D perhaps matches TRBD2 (7 bases). The CDR3 has 12 amino acids. Germline V gives CDR1 MNHEY, CDR2 SMNVEV (reference sequence). The CDR3 is CAFTGGPREQYF. The CDR3, as DNA: TGTGCTTTTACCGGGGGGCCCCGGGAGCAGTACTTC.

The chain links TRBV28 to TRBJ2-7; 8 bases align to TRBD1. Germline V gene sequence: CDR1 MDHEN, CDR2 SYDVKM. J was trimmed by 3 bases and V by 8 bases; bases with no gene match: 6. The CDR3 contains 13 residues. The CDR3, as DNA: TGTGCCAGCGCGGGGACAGGCAACTACGAGCAGTACTTC. Translating it yields CASAGTGNYEQYF.

The chain couples TRBV5-6 to TRBJ1-2, with D possibly TRBD1 on 5 matching bases. V lost 5 bases, J lost 5 bases, and 13 bases lay in between. The CDR3 has 13 amino acids. Germline V lookup: CDR1 SGHDT, CDR2 YYEEEE. The CDR3 DNA follows: TGTGCCAGCAGTTGGGGACGGAGTTATGGCTACACCTTC. As protein: CASSWGRSYGYTF.

This clonotype has more than one count but fewer than ten. The chain employs TRBV5-4 and TRBJ1-1; no clear D gene. Between the trimmed V and J ends, which lost 0 bases and 2 bases, there was a span of 5 bases. Germline lookup yields CDR1 SGHNT and CDR2 YYREEE (reference sequence). The CDR3 runs 13 residues. The DNA of the CDR3 is TGTGCCAGCAGCTTGGGAGATAACACTGAAGCTTTCTTT. It codes for CASSLGDNTEAFF.

The rearrangement uses TRBV27 and TRBJ2-3; TRBD1 agrees at 8 bases. Germline V CDR1 and CDR2: MNHEY, SMNVEV (reference sequence). The CDR3 is 16 amino acids. V gave up 6 bases and J gave up 6 bases; unmatched junction bases: 14. The CDR3 sequence: CASSPGGGLYPDTQYF. In DNA, the CDR3 is TGTGCCAGCAGCCCAGGGGGCGGACTCTATCCCGATACGCAGTATTTT.

The DNA for the CDR3 is TGCAGCGCCGGGGAGGCCCCACGCTACACCTTC. Translating it yields CSAGEAPRYTF. The J gene is TRBJ1-2, the V gene TRBV29-1; D call uncertain. The length of the CDR3 is 11 residues. In germline, CDR1 is SQVTM, CDR2 ANQGSEA. V gave up 7 bases and J gave up 9 bases, with 15 bases separating them.

This clonotype was observed a handful of times. V gene TRBV7-2 combines with J gene TRBJ2-5, with unresolved D. Germline CDR1 reads SGHTA; CDR2 reads FQGNSA. V lost 2 bases and J 2 bases, leaving 6 bases between the germline ends. CDR3 length equals 13 residues. CDR3 DNA sequence: TGTGCCAGCAGCTTACGTCTACAAGAGACCCAGTACTTC. The encoded protein is CASSLRLQETQYF.

This clonotype was observed a handful of times. The CDR3 region is CASSYLGWQTQYF. In DNA form, the CDR3 reads TGTGCCAGCAGTTATCTGGGGTGGCAGACCCAGTACTTC. V is TRBV6-5 and J is TRBJ2-5; D unresolved. CDR3 length equals 13 residues. V lost 3 bases to trimming and J lost 6 bases, with 11 bases between them. CDR1 is MNHEY and CDR2 is SVGAGI in the germline V gene.

For this clonotype: Mismatch with germline at one junction end may stem from a read error. The chain recombines TRBV7-7 with TRBJ1-5, with TRBD1 as a possible D gene (5 bases). Germline V lookup: CDR1 SSHAT, CDR2 FNYEAQ (reference sequence). The CDR3 runs 15 residues. CDR3: CASIVPGPSNQPQHF. CDR3 sequence (DNA): TGTGCTAGCATTGTACCGGGACCGAGCAATCAGCCCCAGCATTTT. The complete variable domain, with remaining parts taken from reference TRBV7-7 and TRBJ1-5, reads GAGVSQSPRYKVTKRGQDVTLRCDPISSHATLYWYQQALGQGPEFLTYFNYEAQPDKSGLPSDRFSAERPEGSISTLTIQRTEQRDSAMYRCASIVPGPSNQPQHFGDGTRLSIL.

This rearrangement joins TRBV6-5 to TRBJ1-6; D call uncertain. V shed 3 bases and J shed 8 bases, with 5 bases lying between them. The CDR3 length is 12 residues. Germline CDR1 and CDR2: MNHEY and SVGAGI. The CDR3 bases are TGTGCCAGCAGTTATCGGGATTCACCCCTCCACTTT. Residues: CASSYRDSPLHF.

The chain recombines TRBV7-6 with TRBJ2-7, with a possible D match to TRBD1 (6 bases). The V gene's germline CDR1 is SGHVS and CDR2 FNYEAQ. The V gene lost 0 bases and the J gene lost 0 bases, with 9 bases spanning the gap. The CDR3 runs to 15 residues. CDR3 loop: CASSLAVGGSYEQYF. DNA for the CDR3: TGTGCCAGCAGCTTAGCTGTAGGGGGCTCCTACGAGCAGTACTTC.